These 28 T cell receptor beta chains were sequenced from one sample in a study of blood T cell repertoires in COVID-19. Here immunoSEQ multiplex PCR was the method, and the copy in TCRdb shows in-frame clones only, minus some. The table lists roughly 500,000 clones, approximately 92% of them singletons, with about 0.91% in the top ten. Sequencing used peripheral blood. The receptors derive from a man between 18 and 29 years old with COVID-19, enrolled during active disease.

The genes are TRBV12-5 and TRBJ2-3, with TRBD2 matching 14 bases. V lost 6 bases and J lost 6; bases outside the gene matches: 2. The CDR3 consists of 14 residues. CDR1 LGHNT and CDR2 FRNRAP come from the germline V gene. CDR3 residues: CASGRTSGGDTQYF. CDR3 nucleotide sequence: TGTGCTAGTGGCAGGACTAGCGGGGGGGATACGCAGTATTTT.

This clone showed up just once. The gene calls are TRBV11-3 and TRBJ2-7, with D perhaps matching TRBD2 (5 bases). The length of the CDR3 is 16 residues. Trimming removed 1 base at V and 5 bases at J, with 18 bases between. In germline, CDR1 is SGHNT, CDR2 YENEEA. The CDR3 DNA is TGTGCCAGCAGCTTAGGCTCAGGCTGGAGGTCCAACGAGCAGTACTTC. Its translation: CASSLGSGWRSNEQYF.

The chain has TRBV18 and TRBJ2-5; D is possibly TRBD1 (6 bases). The CDR3 runs 15 residues. Germline V gives CDR1 KGHSH, CDR2 LQKENI. V lost 6 bases and J 0 bases, leaving 14 bases between the germline ends. DNA of the CDR3: TGTGCCAGCTCCCTATACCGGGACAACCAAGAGACCCAGTACTTC. It translates to CASSLYRDNQETQYF.

This sequence joins TRBV4-1 and TRBJ1-5; D remains ambiguous. With 4 bases removed from V and 0 bases from J, the gap between germline ends came to 10 bases. Germline V gene lookup returns CDR1 MGHRA and CDR2 YSYEKL. CDR3 length equals 15 residues. CDR3 amino acids: CASSPVADSNQPQHF. CDR3 DNA: TGCGCCAGCAGCCCAGTGGCAGATAGCAATCAGCCCCAGCATTTT.

The V call is TRBV3-1 (or the pseudogene TRBV3-2), the J call TRBJ1-5; D gene uncertain. Germline CDR1 and CDR2: LGHDT and YNNKEL (reference sequence). Trimming took off 4 bases at V and 4 bases at J, with 8 bases between the two ends. This CDR3 region has 13 residues. The CDR3, as DNA: TGTGCCAGCAGCCCCGGACTTAATCAGCCCCAGCATTTT. Its translation: CASSPGLNQPQHF.

This chain uses TRBV7-2 with TRBJ2-3; 7 nucleotides line up with TRBD2. The CDR3 runs to 17 residues. Trimming removed 5 bases from V and 1 base from J; junction bases left unmatched: 12. Germline V lookup: CDR1 SGHTA, CDR2 FQGNSA. CDR3 protein: CASSLSGLQRGTDTQYF. In DNA, the CDR3 is TGTGCCAGCAGCCTATCGGGACTACAGAGGGGCACAGATACGCAGTATTTT.

The chain combines TRBV7-2 with TRBJ2-6, with 8 bases fitting TRBD1. The CDR3 totals 15 residues. Losses at the gene ends were 5 bases for V and 4 bases for J; bases not matched to a gene: 4. Germline loops: CDR1 SGHTA, CDR2 FQGNSA. Written as DNA, the CDR3 is TGTGCCAGCAGCAGGACAGGGTCCGGGGCCAACGTCCTGACTTTC. As protein: CASSRTGSGANVLTF.

The gene calls are TRBV12-3 or TRBV12-4 and TRBJ2-7; TRBD1 is a possible D gene (6 bases). Trimming shortened V by 2 bases and J by 7 bases, and 12 bases separated the two germline ends. The CDR3 runs 13 residues. CDR3 protein: CASSLNLGAEQYF. In DNA form, the CDR3 reads TGTGCCAGCAGTTTAAATTTGGGGGCAGAGCAGTACTTC.

The chain employs TRBV18 and TRBJ2-1, with 10 nucleotides matching TRBD2. There are 15 residues in the CDR3. Trimming at V came to 2 bases and at J to 8 bases, leaving 6 bases not matched to a gene. Germline values: CDR1 KGHSH, CDR2 LQKENI. The CDR3 DNA sequence: TGTGCCAGCTCACCAGTGGCTAGCGGGAGCGATGAGCAGTTCTTC. This codes for CASSPVASGSDEQFF.

This chain connects TRBV30 to TRBJ1-4; 10 bases align to TRBD1. The CDR3 spans 15 residues. Germline values: CDR1 GTSNPN, CDR2 SVGIG (reference sequence). V lost 5 bases, J lost 6 bases, and 9 bases stayed unmatched. CDR3: CAWASLGQGYEKLFF. CDR3 coding DNA: TGTGCCTGGGCCTCCCTGGGACAGGGGTATGAAAAACTGTTTTTT.

Note on this clone: Other DNA sequences from this sample encode an identical CDR3 as well. This chain links TRBV3-1 (or the pseudogene TRBV3-2) with TRBJ2-2; D uncertain. The CDR3 runs 13 residues. Deletions cut 4 bases from V and 6 bases from J, with 9 bases between. Germline loops: CDR1 LGHDT, CDR2 YNNKEL (reference sequence). The CDR3, as DNA: TGTGCCAGCAGCCTAAGAGGATCCGGGGAGCTGTTTTTT. Translated, it gives CASSLRGSGELFF.

Only one count was recorded for this clone. The J gene is TRBJ2-7, the V gene TRBV7-6; a possible D gene is TRBD2 (5 bases). Germline CDR1 and CDR2: SGHVS and FNYEAQ. This CDR3 spans 14 amino acids. Deletions cut 2 bases from V and 2 bases from J, with 10 bases between. The CDR3 region has the DNA TGTGCCAGCAGCTTAAAGGACGGGACCTACGAGCAGTACTTC. This gives the protein CASSLKDGTYEQYF.

The rearrangement uses TRBV2 and TRBJ1-2; D uncertain. Deletions cut 3 bases from V and 4 bases from J, with 6 bases between. The CDR3 loop spans 12 amino acids. Germline-derived CDR1 and CDR2 are SNHLY and FYNNEI. CDR3 sequence (DNA): TGTGCCAGCAGTGAGAGACTCTATGGCTACACCTTC. Translation gives CASSERLYGYTF.

The chain links TRBV11-3 to TRBJ2-3, with 9 bases lining up with TRBD1. CDR3 length equals 17 residues. Germline values: CDR1 SGHNT, CDR2 YENEEA. The trim removed 4 bases at V and 3 bases at J, leaving 11 bases unmatched. The CDR3 sequence is CASSSISWGQGTDTQYF. The CDR3 region has the DNA TGTGCCAGCAGCTCCATCTCATGGGGACAGGGAACAGATACGCAGTATTTT.

This chain links TRBV28 with TRBJ2-7; 10 bases match TRBD2. This CDR3 comprises 20 residues. With V trimmed by 2 bases and J by 0 bases, 16 bases remained unmatched. Per germline, CDR1 MDHEN and CDR2 SYDVKM. The CDR3 sequence: CASSLPPPSGRTPLSYEQYF. The CDR3 coding sequence is TGTGCCAGCAGTTTACCCCCCCCTAGCGGGAGAACCCCTCTCTCCTACGAGCAGTACTTC.

This rearrangement joins TRBV7-8 to TRBJ1-1; 8 bases map to TRBD1. Germline CDR1 SGHVS, CDR2 FQNEAQ. Trimming took 6 bases from V and 1 from J; bases not matched to a gene: 10. This CDR3 contains 16 residues. The CDR3 coding sequence is TGTGCCAGCAGACCGGTAGGACAGGGCGCGAACACTGAAGCTTTCTTT. Translated, it gives CASRPVGQGANTEAFF.

This chain uses TRBV7-3 with TRBJ2-3, with TRBD2 matching over 14 bases. V gave up 5 bases and J gave up 2 bases; unmatched junction bases: 21. The germline V gene encodes CDR1 SGHTA and CDR2 FQGTGA. The CDR3 runs to 22 residues. CDR3 loop: CASSPKGLGLAGVGALTDTQYF. DNA for the CDR3: TGTGCCAGCAGCCCAAAAGGGCTGGGACTAGCGGGAGTGGGGGCTCTCACAGATACGCAGTATTTT.

This sequence joins TRBV6-5 and TRBJ2-3; 8 bases fit TRBD2. The CDR3 has 15 amino acids. The junction had 12 bases not matched to a gene; V was cut back by 8 bases and J by 5 bases. Germline CDR1 reads MNHEY; CDR2 reads SVGAGI. This chain's CDR3 is CASGQRSGAKDTQYF. The CDR3 DNA reads TGTGCCAGCGGCCAACGTAGCGGGGCGAAAGATACGCAGTATTTT.

The rearrangement joins TRBV27 to TRBJ2-2; 7 bases agree with TRBD2. J gave up 2 bases and V 10 bases, and 10 bases lay outside the gene matches. CDR1 MNHEY and CDR2 SMNVEV come from the germline V gene (reference sequence). This CDR3 comprises 15 residues. CDR3 in amino acids: CANPPERGNTGELFF. DNA for the CDR3: TGTGCCAACCCCCCCGAGCGGGGTAACACCGGGGAGCTGTTTTTT.

DNA for the CDR3: TGTGCCAGCAGCTTAAGCGGGACGCCCGGGGGAGAACTGTTTTTT. Translated: CASSLSGTPGGELFF. The V call is TRBV7-9, the J call TRBJ1-4; TRBD1 is a possible D gene (5 bases). The CDR3 covers 15 residues. Germline lookup yields CDR1 SEHNR and CDR2 FQNEAQ (reference sequence). V gave up 2 bases and J gave up 12 bases, with 19 bases separating them.

The chain uses TRBV27 and TRBJ1-5, with D maybe TRBD1 (5 bases). With 4 bases removed from V and 7 bases from J, the gap between germline ends came to 11 bases. Looked up from germline, CDR1 is MNHEY and CDR2 is SMNVEV (reference sequence). There are 13 residues in the CDR3. The CDR3 loop reads CASSSAGGQPQHF. The CDR3, as DNA: TGTGCCAGCAGTTCGGCCGGGGGGCAGCCCCAGCATTTT.

The chain employs TRBV4-1 and TRBJ2-1; D is perhaps TRBD2 (5 bases). The CDR3 sequence is 17 residues long. From germline, CDR1 is MGHRA and CDR2 YSYEKL. The V gene lost 1 base and the J gene lost 2 bases, with 15 bases spanning the gap. The CDR3 spells CASSQVEISGPYNEQFF. For the CDR3, the DNA is TGCGCCAGCAGCCAAGTAGAGATCAGCGGACCCTACAATGAGCAGTTCTTC.

The chain employs TRBV6-6 and TRBJ2-5, with D possibly being TRBD2 (6 bases). The germline V gene encodes CDR1 MNHNY and CDR2 SVGAGI (reference sequence). The V gene lost 0 bases and the J gene lost 4 bases, with 12 bases spanning the gap. CDR3 size: 15 residues. The CDR3 coding sequence is TGTGCCAGCAGTTACTCCGGCGGGATGGGAGAGACCCAGTACTTC. Translation: CASSYSGGMGETQYF.

This clone was counted a single time. The chain combines TRBV28 with TRBJ2-7; TRBD1 agrees at 9 bases. This CDR3 is built from 16 residues. The germline V gene encodes CDR1 MDHEN and CDR2 SYDVKM. The junction had 6 bases not matched to a gene; V was cut back by 2 bases and J by 1 base. The CDR3 DNA reads as TGTGCCAGCAGTTTAACTTTAGGACAGGGGTCCTACGAGCAGTACTTC. This gives the protein CASSLTLGQGSYEQYF. Complete variable domain (other parts from reference TRBV28 and TRBJ2-7): DVKVTQSSRYLVKRTGEKVFLECVQDMDHENMFWYRQDPGLGLRLIYFSYDVKMKEKGDIPEGYSVSREKKERFSLILESASTNQTSMYLCASSLTLGQGSYEQYFGPGTRLTVT.

Comment on this clone: This CDR3 is also generated by other DNA sequences in the sample. The chain couples TRBV7-2 to TRBJ2-5, with TRBD2 identical over 9 bases. The CDR3 consists of 15 residues. The V gene end was trimmed by 2 bases and the J gene end by 5 bases; junction bases not matched to a gene: 6. CDR1 and CDR2 (germline): SGHTA, FQGNSA. CDR3 in DNA: TGTGCCAGCAGCTTACTGGCGGGGGGGCGGGAGACCCAGTACTTC. Translation gives CASSLLAGGRETQYF.

As regards this clone: One end of the junction does not line up with germline, which may come from a read error. This chain connects TRBV5-4 to TRBJ2-5, with D unclear. CDR3 length: 13 residues. Germline V gene sequence: CDR1 SGHNT, CDR2 YYREEE (reference sequence). CDR3 sequence reads: CASSPENQETQYF. DNA of the CDR3: TGTGCCAGCAGCCCGGAGAACCAGGAGACCCAGTACTTC.

Here the CDR3 reads CASAIPEVMEQYF. The CDR3 region has the DNA TGTGCCAGCGCCATCCCGGAGGTAATGGAGCAGTACTTC. The rearrangement joins TRBV11-2 to TRBJ2-7, with D possibly matching TRBD2 (5 bases). CDR1 is SGHAT, CDR2 FQNNGV, per germline. The length of the CDR3 is 13 residues. V was shortened by 8 bases and J by 7 bases, with 18 bases between the two germline ends.

This clone was observed once. V gene TRBV5-4 combines with J gene TRBJ2-1, with 9 bases identical to TRBD2. This CDR3 comprises 15 residues. The junction had 7 bases not matched to a gene; V was cut back by 4 bases and J by 5 bases. Germline CDR1 reads SGHNT; CDR2 reads YYREEE (reference sequence). The CDR3 DNA follows: TGTGCCAGCAGCCGCTTCGCGGGAGGGAACAATGAGCAGTTCTTC. It encodes CASSRFAGGNNEQFF.